These 22 T cell receptor beta chains originate from one sample sequenced in a study of spatial heterogeneity in lung cancer. Time point of the sample: blood at routine non-recurrence follow-up after resection. TCRs were sequenced from unsorted whole RNA of tumor, nontumor lung or PBMC. TCRdb independently ran MiXCR on the 5' RACE reads; one entry per CDR3 protein. The table lists about 120,000 distinct CDR3 sequences, about 12% of them singletons. Sequenced here: PBMCs, sampled at follow-up. These TCRs come from a male donor with early-stage non-small cell lung cancer.

This clonotype was observed at least ten times. CDR3 loop: CASSLAGSGETQYF. The CDR3 bases are TGTGCCAGCAGCTTAGCCGGGTCCGGGGAGACCCAGTACTTC. The chain recombines TRBV7-2 with TRBJ2-5; no clear D. The CDR3 is 14 residues long. With 0 bases removed from V and 5 bases from J, the gap between germline ends came to 10 bases. CDR1 and CDR2 (germline): SGHTA, FQGNSA.

This chain links TRBV5-5 with TRBJ1-4; D gene uncertain. Germline V CDR1 and CDR2: SGHKS, YYEKEE (reference sequence). V was pared by 4 bases and J by 7 bases, with 11 bases between. This CDR3 region has 13 residues. The chain's CDR3 is CASSIPTGEKLFF. CDR3 sequence (DNA): TGTGCCAGCAGCATCCCGACGGGTGAAAAACTGTTTTTT. Supplemented by reference TRBV5-5 and TRBJ1-4, the full variable domain reads DAGVTQSPTHLIKTRGQQVTLRCSPISGHKSVSWYQQVLGQGPQFIFQYYEKEERGRGNFPDRFSARQFPNYSSELNVNALLLGDSALYLCASSIPTGEKLFFGSGTQLSVL.

This chain connects TRBV28 to TRBJ1-2; TRBD1 is a possible D gene (5 bases). Germline CDR1 is MDHEN and CDR2 is SYDVKM. Trimming took off 1 base at V and 6 bases at J, with 12 bases between the two ends. The CDR3 covers 14 residues. CDR3: CASSLFGRVDGYTF. CDR3 DNA sequence: TGTGCCAGCAGTTTATTTGGCAGGGTGGATGGCTACACCTTC.

This chain uses TRBV4-1 with TRBJ2-3, with 8 bases lining up with TRBD2. Germline CDR1 MGHRA, CDR2 YSYEKL. The CDR3 consists of 16 residues. The V and J ends lost 0 bases and 6 bases, in that order; junction bases with no gene match: 8. CDR3 bases: TGCGCCAGCAGCCAAGATATGGCTAGCGGGTTTGATACGCAGTATTTT. It specifies CASSQDMASGFDTQYF.

This clonotype has a handful of counts. The chain has TRBV10-3 and TRBJ1-5; D uncertain. Germline V CDR1 and CDR2: ENHRY, SYGVKD. V lost 0 bases and J lost 7, with 7 bases in between. The CDR3 is made up of 13 amino acids. This chain's CDR3 is CAISESREQPQHF. DNA for the CDR3: TGTGCCATCAGTGAGTCCCGGGAACAGCCCCAGCATTTT.

The V call is TRBV12-3 or TRBV12-4, the J call TRBJ2-3, with 13 bases aligning to TRBD2. V shed 6 bases and J 14 bases; nucleotides not matched to a gene: 17. The CDR3 loop spans 16 amino acids. CDR3 in DNA: TGTGCCAGCAGCCCCCTGACTAGCGGGGGGCCTCGGGCGTGGTATTTT. Its translation is CASSPLTSGGPRAWYF.

The table lists this clonotype with many counts. The chain joins TRBV2 to TRBJ1-1, with unresolved D. The V end lost 5 bases, the J end lost 0 bases, and 16 bases lay between the germline ends. This CDR3 comprises 16 residues. Germline V lookup: CDR1 SNHLY, CDR2 FYNNEI. CDR3 sequence: CASSLQQGKMNTEAFF. CDR3 nucleotide sequence: TGTGCCAGCAGTCTACAGCAAGGAAAGATGAACACTGAAGCTTTCTTT.

In its sample, this clonotype was seen many times. The V and J genes are TRBV7-2 and TRBJ1-2, with unresolved D. CDR1 SGHTA and CDR2 FQGNSA come from the germline V gene. V shed 1 base and J shed 8 bases, with 11 bases lying between them. This CDR3 has 13 amino acids. The CDR3: CASSLGAAAGYTF. The CDR3 DNA reads as TGTGCCAGCAGCTTAGGGGCAGCGGCCGGCTACACCTTC.

This clonotype appeared many times. This chain's CDR3 is CASSLPRTGRTEAFF. For the CDR3, the DNA is TGTGCCAGCAGTTTACCCCGGACAGGGAGGACTGAAGCTTTCTTT. The rearrangement links TRBV28 to TRBJ1-1; 8 bases align to TRBD1. After removal of 2 bases from V and 5 bases from J, the junction contained 7 bases not matched to a gene. Per germline, CDR1 MDHEN and CDR2 SYDVKM. CDR3 length: 15 residues.

This clonotype has more than one count but fewer than ten. The chain has TRBV9 and TRBJ1-1, with D possibly matching TRBD1 (5 bases). The CDR3 totals 15 residues. The V end lost 2 bases, the J end lost 4 bases, and 15 bases lay between the germline ends. CDR1 and CDR2 (germline): SGDLS, YYNGEE. CDR3 in DNA: TGTGCCAGCAGCGTCGGGACCTATGGGAGCACTGAAGCTTTCTTT. Translation gives CASSVGTYGSTEAFF.

This sequence joins TRBV27 and TRBJ1-3; the D gene is possibly TRBD1 (5 bases). Trimming shortened V by 2 bases and J by 0 bases, and 17 bases separated the two germline ends. CDR3 length equals 18 residues. Germline CDR1 reads MNHEY; CDR2 reads SMNVEV (reference sequence). CDR3 region: CASSLQGAGTVSGNTIYF. CDR3 DNA: TGTGCCAGCAGTTTACAAGGGGCAGGTACAGTCTCTGGAAACACCATATATTTT.

This clonotype was found a few times. The chain recombines TRBV4-1 with TRBJ1-1, with 10 bases aligning to TRBD1. Unmatched junction bases numbered 7, after V lost 0 bases and J lost 6 bases. Germline CDR1 is MGHRA and CDR2 is YSYEKL. The CDR3 has 16 residues. The DNA for the CDR3 is TGCGCCAGCAGCCAAGAGGACAGGGGGTTGCTCGCTGAAGCTTTCTTT. It specifies CASSQEDRGLLAEAFF.

The V gene is TRBV6-5, the J gene TRBJ1-3; D gene unclear. Per germline, CDR1 MNHEY and CDR2 SVGAGI. V lost 5 bases, J lost 2 bases, and 13 bases lay in between. CDR3 length equals 15 residues. The CDR3 loop is CASSHSPKTGNTIYF. Here the CDR3 DNA reads TGTGCCAGCAGTCACAGCCCCAAAACTGGAAACACCATATATTTT.

The gene calls are TRBV19 and TRBJ2-6; D remains unclear. The germline V gene has CDR1 LNHDA and CDR2 SQIVND (reference sequence). Trimming removed 7 bases from V and 0 bases from J, with 7 bases in between. CDR3 size: 14 residues. For the CDR3, the DNA is TGTGCCAGTACTTTGGTCTCTGGGGCCAACGTCCTGACTTTC. It translates to CASTLVSGANVLTF.

This clonotype was seen at least ten times. The V and J genes are TRBV4-2 and TRBJ2-1; D unclear. This CDR3 is 12 amino acids long. Deletions cut 6 bases from V and 8 bases from J, with 11 bases between. The V gene's germline CDR1 is LGHNA and CDR2 YNFKEQ. In DNA form, the CDR3 reads TGTGCCAGCAGAAATCAAAGGGATGAGCAGTTCTTC. Translating it yields CASRNQRDEQFF.

The sample holds a few counts of this clonotype. The genes are TRBV4-1 and TRBJ1-5; D is possibly TRBD1 (5 bases). V was pared by 2 bases and J by 0 bases, with 8 bases between. The CDR3 consists of 15 residues. Germline CDR1 is MGHRA and CDR2 is YSYEKL. CDR3 region: CASSQWGDSNQPQHF. CDR3 in DNA: TGCGCCAGCAGCCAATGGGGGGATAGCAATCAGCCCCAGCATTTT.

The chain has TRBV12-3 or TRBV12-4 and TRBJ2-7, with D perhaps TRBD2 (6 bases). The CDR3 spans 14 residues. Trimming left V 6 bases short and J 2 bases short, with 14 bases between. CDR3 DNA: TGTGCCAGCAGGTCGCTAGCGCTTGCCTACGAGCAGTACTTC. As protein: CASRSLALAYEQYF.

This clonotype is a singleton in its sample. The chain carries TRBV20-1 and TRBJ2-1; D remains ambiguous. The CDR3 consists of 11 residues. The ends were cut back, 5 bases at V and 5 bases at J, with 7 bases in the middle. Germline V gene lookup returns CDR1 DFQATT and CDR2 SNEGSKA (reference sequence). The CDR3 nucleotides are TGCAGTGCTGTAAGGAACAATGAGCAGTTCTTC. It yields the protein CSAVRNNEQFF.

This clonotype turned up a few times. The chain links TRBV7-9 to TRBJ1-2; possibly TRBD1 for D (5 bases). The CDR3 totals 14 residues. V dropped 3 bases and J dropped 4 bases, with 12 bases sitting between them. Germline values: CDR1 SEHNR, CDR2 FQNEAQ (reference sequence). CDR3 nucleotides: TGTGCCAGCAGCTTGCCGGGGACGACCTATGGCTACACCTTC. Its translation: CASSLPGTTYGYTF.

The chain combines TRBV6-5 with TRBJ1-6, with 7 bases aligning to TRBD1. V trimming: 0 bases; J trimming: 5 bases; junction bases outside the gene matches: 1. The CDR3 length is 15 residues. Germline CDR1 reads MNHEY; CDR2 reads SVGAGI. This CDR3 reads CASSYSGQNNSPLHF. In DNA, the CDR3 is TGTGCCAGCAGTTACTCGGGACAGAATAATTCACCCCTCCACTTT.

This clonotype occurred a few times. The CDR3 nucleotides read TGTGCCAGCAGCGTAGAAGACAACACCGGGGAGCTGTTTTTT. As protein: CASSVEDNTGELFF. The gene calls are TRBV9 and TRBJ2-2; unclear D gene. V shed 0 bases and J shed 2 bases, with 5 bases lying between them. Germline loops: CDR1 SGDLS, CDR2 YYNGEE. The CDR3 extends over 14 amino acids. Based on the CDR3 plus reference TRBV9 and TRBJ2-2, the full variable domain is DSGVTQTPKHLITATGQRVTLRCSPRSGDLSVYWYQQSLDQGLQFLIQYYNGEERAKGNILERFSAQQFPDLHSELNLSSLELGDSALYFCASSVEDNTGELFFGEGSRLTVL.

V usage is TRBV6-2 or TRBV6-3 and J usage is TRBJ1-1; maybe TRBD1 (6 bases). V was pared by 8 bases and J by 1 base, with 14 bases between. The CDR3 is 14 residues long. CDR1 is MNHEY and CDR2 is SVGEGT in the germline V gene. CDR3 nucleotide sequence: TGTGCCAGCTCGGGGGGCGTTTGGAACACTGAAGCTTTCTTT. Its translation: CASSGGVWNTEAFF.